Below are 30 T cell receptor beta chains sequenced from a single sample in a study of response to subunit inactivated influenza vaccine (dated by TCRdb to 2017 to 2018). Libraries came from RT-PCR. The sequencer was an Illumina HiSeq 2500. TCRdb reworked the public reads: Q25 trimming with fastp, MiXCR clone assembly, productive beta chains retained. For every CDR3 protein sequence, its rows merge into one entry that carries the most common genes and DNA. The table for this sample lists about 570,000 distinct CDR3 sequences; about 11% of them were counted only once. Of the sample, approximately 10% falls within the top ten clones. A further study also used this sample, focusing on T cells expressing NK-cell markers. Per that second paper: The TCR beta cDNA libraries were made using 5'RACE template switching, a step that added both a universal primer site and unique molecular identifiers.

The source was PBMCs from blood, collected on the day of vaccination. The receptors stem from a middle-aged man who received an inactivated influenza vaccine. Donor details come from another sample of the same person, matched by shared clones.

This clonotype occurred a few times. The chain uses TRBV7-8 and TRBJ2-2, with 8 bases fitting TRBD1. V lost 0 bases to trimming and J lost 4 bases; unmatched junction nucleotides: 1. CDR1 is SGHVS, CDR2 FQNEAQ, per germline. The CDR3 consists of 15 residues. The CDR3 DNA reads TGTGCCAGCAGCTTAGCCGGGACAGGCACCGGGGAGCTGTTTTTT. Translated: CASSLAGTGTGELFF.

This clonotype was counted ten times or more. The V gene is TRBV7-9, the J gene TRBJ2-5; D is uncertain. CDR1 is SEHNR and CDR2 is FQNEAQ in the germline V gene (reference sequence). Trimming left V 4 bases short and J 0 bases short, with 12 bases between. CDR3 length: 15 residues. CDR3 in amino acids: CASSSTTRYQETQYF. CDR3 coding DNA: TGTGCCAGCAGCTCGACGACACGGTACCAAGAGACCCAGTACTTC.

This clonotype was counted between two and nine times. The chain links TRBV30 to TRBJ2-7, with D possibly matching TRBD2 (5 bases). Trimming shortened V by 3 bases and J by 2 bases, and 11 bases separated the two germline ends. The germline CDR1 and CDR2 sequences are GTSNPN and SVGIG (reference sequence). The CDR3 length is 13 residues. This chain's CDR3 is CAWSPRDPYEQYF. In DNA, the CDR3 is TGTGCCTGGAGCCCCCGGGATCCCTACGAGCAGTACTTC.

The chain has TRBV4-2 and TRBJ2-3, with D uncertain. CDR3 length: 15 amino acids. V lost 7 bases and J lost 0, with 14 bases in between. CDR1 LGHNA and CDR2 YNFKEQ come from the germline V gene. The CDR3 protein is CASTPTPDSTDTQYF. CDR3 bases: TGTGCCAGCACCCCTACGCCGGACAGCACAGATACGCAGTATTTT.

This clonotype was counted only a few times. This sequence joins TRBV28 and TRBJ2-1; D is ambiguous. Trimming removed 6 bases from V and 7 bases from J, with 7 bases in between. The V gene's germline CDR1 is MDHEN and CDR2 SYDVKM. The CDR3 extends over 11 amino acids. The CDR3 here is CASRVANEQFF. The CDR3 coding sequence is TGTGCCAGCAGAGTCGCTAATGAGCAGTTCTTC.

This clonotype was counted between two and nine times. This chain's CDR3 is CASSSTRRVAGGNNEQFF. The DNA of the CDR3 is TGTGCCAGCAGCTCGACGCGTAGGGTAGCGGGGGGCAACAATGAGCAGTTCTTC. This chain joins TRBV11-1 and TRBJ2-1; 10 nucleotides agree with TRBD2. This CDR3 contains 18 residues. Germline V gives CDR1 SGHAT, CDR2 FQDESV (reference sequence). Trimming at V came to 4 bases and at J to 5 bases, leaving 14 bases not matched to a gene.

The CDR3: CASSKQGRFGIQYF. The CDR3 DNA follows: TGTGCCAGCAGCAAACAGGGCCGGTTTGGCATTCAGTACTTC. The chain links TRBV7-9 to TRBJ2-4, with D perhaps matching TRBD1 (6 bases). CDR3 length equals 14 residues. V was pared by 5 bases and J by 9 bases, with 17 bases between. Germline CDR1 is SEHNR and CDR2 is FQNEAQ (reference sequence).

This clonotype was seen at least ten times. This CDR3 reads CASSTGGFNEKLFF. The CDR3 DNA reads TGCGCCAGCTCCACAGGGGGATTTAATGAAAAACTGTTTTTT. The chain carries TRBV10-2 and TRBJ1-4, with 8 positions matching TRBD1. Trimming took 8 bases from V and 4 from J; bases not matched to a gene: 6. Germline CDR1 is WSHSY and CDR2 is SAAADI. The CDR3 covers 14 residues.

This clonotype has at least ten counts. The chain uses TRBV4-3 and TRBJ1-4, with D uncertain. The CDR3 loop spans 15 amino acids. Germline CDR1 reads LGHNA; CDR2 reads YSLEER. Trimming took 0 bases from V and 1 from J, leaving 6 bases between them. CDR3 nucleotides: TGCGCCAGCAGCCAAGACGTAGGAACTAATGAAAAACTGTTTTTT. It codes for CASSQDVGTNEKLFF.

The chain uses TRBV3-1 and TRBJ2-3, with 8 bases aligning to TRBD2. Trimming at V came to 1 base and at J to 1 base, leaving 4 bases not matched to a gene. Germline CDR1 LGHDT, CDR2 YNNKEL (reference sequence). CDR3 length: 16 residues. DNA of the CDR3: TGTGCCAGCAGCCAAGTAGCGGGGTCCGGCACAGATACGCAGTATTTT. It yields the protein CASSQVAGSGTDTQYF.

This clonotype was seen only a few times. V is TRBV20-1 and J is TRBJ2-5; TRBD1 matches at 7 bases. V trimming: 5 bases; J trimming: 4 bases; junction bases outside the gene matches: 4. The CDR3 loop spans 12 amino acids. CDR1 and CDR2 (germline): DFQATT, SNEGSKA (reference sequence). Written as DNA, the CDR3 is TGCAGTGCTGGAAGACAGGGAGAGACCCAGTACTTC. Its protein is CSAGRQGETQYF.

The sample holds a few counts of this clonotype. This chain uses TRBV12-3 or TRBV12-4 with TRBJ1-2; D is possibly TRBD1 (5 bases). This CDR3 is 13 amino acids long. Trimming left V 5 bases short and J 4 bases short, with 11 bases between. Here the CDR3 reads CASSGASAYGYTF. DNA for the CDR3: TGTGCCAGCAGTGGGGCCTCCGCCTATGGCTACACCTTC.

The CDR3 here is CASSKRALLAGGFYNEQFF. CDR3 in DNA: TGCGCCAGCAGCAAACGGGCCCTTCTAGCGGGGGGGTTCTACAATGAGCAGTTCTTC. The chain links TRBV4-1 to TRBJ2-1, with 12 positions matching TRBD2. V was pared by 5 bases and J by 3 bases, with 14 bases of the junction left unmatched. This CDR3 is built from 19 residues. Germline CDR1 MGHRA, CDR2 YSYEKL.

The table lists this clonotype with many counts. This chain joins TRBV4-3 and TRBJ1-6; D perhaps matches TRBD1 (5 bases). Deletions cut 0 bases from V and 6 bases from J, with 9 bases between. The CDR3 is 15 residues long. The germline CDR1 and CDR2 sequences are LGHNA and YSLEER. The CDR3 here is CASSQDGGSNSPLHF. The DNA of the CDR3 is TGCGCCAGCAGCCAAGACGGGGGGAGTAATTCACCCCTCCACTTT.

The chain employs TRBV7-2 and TRBJ2-2; D uncertain. V was clipped by 1 base and J by 5 bases, with 14 bases between them. Germline values: CDR1 SGHTA, CDR2 FQGNSA. The CDR3 contains 16 residues. DNA for the CDR3: TGTGCCAGCAGCTTAGTCGTCCTATCCGGGACCGGGGAGCTGTTTTTT. Protein product: CASSLVVLSGTGELFF.

This clonotype was detected once. This rearrangement joins TRBV6-5 to TRBJ2-1; 8 nucleotides agree with TRBD1. From germline, CDR1 is MNHEY and CDR2 SVGAGI. Trimming at V came to 4 bases and at J to 8 bases, leaving 7 bases not matched to a gene. The CDR3 spans 14 residues. CDR3 region: CASSFGQGRYEQFF. The CDR3 DNA sequence: TGTGCCAGCAGTTTCGGACAGGGAAGGTATGAGCAGTTCTTC.

This rearrangement joins TRBV6-5 to TRBJ1-2; 7 bases match TRBD1. This CDR3 comprises 16 residues. Germline CDR1 and CDR2: MNHEY and SVGAGI. V lost 2 bases to trimming and J lost 4 bases; unmatched junction nucleotides: 10. The CDR3 region is CASSYTRQGTGYGYTF. Here the CDR3 DNA reads TGTGCCAGCAGTTACACCAGACAGGGAACGGGCTATGGCTACACCTTC.

On this clonotype: At one of its ends the junction is not consistent with the germline gene, which may arise from a read error. V usage is TRBV12-3 or TRBV12-4 and J usage is TRBJ2-7, with 11 positions matching TRBD2. The CDR3 runs to 13 residues. The CDR3 bases are TGTGCCAGCAGTCTAGCGGGAGGAGACGAGCAGTACTTC. Its translation: CASSLAGGDEQYF.

The CDR3 loop reads CASRPLAGVSSYNEQFF. CDR3 bases: TGTGCCAGCAGACCTCTAGCGGGAGTAAGCTCCTACAATGAGCAGTTCTTC. The genes are TRBV2 and TRBJ2-1; 10 bases agree with TRBD2. CDR1 is SNHLY, CDR2 FYNNEI, per germline. This CDR3 is 17 amino acids long. V lost 6 bases and J lost 0; bases outside the gene matches: 8.

At least ten counts were recorded for this clonotype. J is TRBJ2-3 and V is TRBV9; D is perhaps TRBD2 (6 bases). Trimming stripped 0 bases from V and 0 bases from J, with 20 bases between. This CDR3 spans 19 amino acids. CDR1 is SGDLS, CDR2 YYNGEE, per germline. The CDR3 DNA reads TGTGCCAGCAGCGTAGACCCCACTCCTGGGGGGACTAGCACAGATACGCAGTATTTT. Residues: CASSVDPTPGGTSTDTQYF. Full variable domain (rest looked up from reference TRBV9 and TRBJ2-3): DSGVTQTPKHLITATGQRVTLRCSPRSGDLSVYWYQQSLDQGLQFLIQYYNGEERAKGNILERFSAQQFPDLHSELNLSSLELGDSALYFCASSVDPTPGGTSTDTQYFGPGTRLTVL.

The rearrangement uses TRBV6-5 and TRBJ2-1; weak D call: TRBD1 (5 bases). Germline-derived CDR1 and CDR2 are MNHEY and SVGAGI. This CDR3 contains 15 residues. Trimming took off 2 bases at V and 7 bases at J, with 15 bases between the two ends. CDR3 sequence reads: CASSYSKGVLNEQFF. The CDR3 DNA reads TGTGCCAGCAGTTACAGCAAAGGGGTTTTGAATGAGCAGTTCTTC.

The chain has TRBV11-3 and TRBJ2-3, with 9 bases lining up with TRBD2. After removal of 4 bases from V and 5 bases from J, the junction contained 4 bases not matched to a gene. Looked up from germline, CDR1 is SGHNT and CDR2 is YENEEA. This CDR3 is built from 14 residues. The CDR3 loop reads CASSSRTSVDTQYF. CDR3 in DNA: TGTGCCAGCAGCTCCCGGACTAGCGTAGATACGCAGTATTTT.

This clonotype appeared a few times. V is TRBV4-1 and J is TRBJ1-2; 7 nucleotides align to TRBD1. The CDR3 runs 15 residues. The J segment lost 1 base and the V segment lost 1 base, leaving 3 bases of the junction unmatched. Germline-derived CDR1 and CDR2 are MGHRA and YSYEKL. The CDR3 nucleotides are TGCGCCAGCAGCCAAGGGGGACAGATTAACTATGGCTACACCTTC. It specifies CASSQGGQINYGYTF.

This clonotype was detected a few times. The chain joins TRBV6-2 or TRBV6-3 to TRBJ1-1; D unclear. The CDR3 loop spans 12 amino acids. Germline CDR1 and CDR2: MNHEY and SVGEGT. CDR3 in amino acids: CAASEGVAEAFF. The CDR3, as DNA: TGTGCTGCATCGGAGGGCGTCGCTGAAGCTTTCTTT.

This clonotype was detected only a few times. The V call is TRBV9, the J call TRBJ2-3, with D possibly being TRBD2 (6 bases). The CDR3 loop spans 15 amino acids. CDR1 and CDR2 (germline): SGDLS, YYNGEE. With 3 bases removed from V and 0 bases from J, the gap between germline ends came to 11 bases. CDR3 region: CASSATGTSTDTQYF. DNA of the CDR3: TGTGCCAGCAGCGCAACCGGGACTAGCACAGATACGCAGTATTTT.

This clonotype was seen only a few times. This chain connects TRBV12-3 or TRBV12-4 to TRBJ2-3; TRBD2 might be the D (5 bases). V lost 2 bases and J 0 bases, leaving 18 bases between the germline ends. This CDR3 comprises 18 residues. DNA of the CDR3: TGTGCCAGCAGTTTATATCTAGCAGGTACCTCTAGCACAGATACGCAGTATTTT. This codes for CASSLYLAGTSSTDTQYF.

The table lists this clonotype with a few counts. The rearrangement uses TRBV5-1 and TRBJ2-7, with 8 bases aligning to TRBD2. Germline CDR1 SGHRS, CDR2 YFSETQ. The CDR3 sequence is 15 residues long. Unmatched junction bases numbered 10, after V lost 4 bases and J lost 4 bases. The CDR3 DNA is TGCGCCAGCAGCCAGGGAGCGGGGGCCCCTTACGAGCAGTACTTC. Protein sequence: CASSQGAGAPYEQYF. The full variable domain, with the rest looked up from reference TRBV5-1 and TRBJ2-7, is KAGVTQTPRYLIKTRGQQVTLSCSPISGHRSVSWYQQTPGQGLQFLFEYFSETQRNKGNFPGRFSGRQFSNSRSEMNVSTLELGDSALYLCASSQGAGAPYEQYFGPGTRLTVT.

This clonotype was seen a few times. The V gene is TRBV15, the J gene TRBJ2-1, with a weak D call TRBD1 (6 bases). The CDR3 contains 14 residues. The V gene lost 6 bases and the J gene lost 5 bases, with 14 bases spanning the gap. Germline V gene data show CDR1 as LNHNV and CDR2 as YYDKDF (reference sequence). CDR3 amino acids: CATSYRDIDNEQFF. The CDR3 region has the DNA TGTGCCACCAGTTACCGGGACATCGACAATGAGCAGTTCTTC.

This clonotype came up a few times. This sequence joins TRBV29-1 and TRBJ2-2; D might be TRBD2 (6 bases). The CDR3 totals 11 residues. Germline V CDR1 and CDR2: SQVTM, ANQGSEA. The V end was cut by 6 bases, the J end by 6 bases, with 8 bases between. The DNA for the CDR3 is TGCAGCGTCCGCGGGGCCGGGGAGCTGTTTTTT. Translation gives CSVRGAGELFF.

This clonotype was counted only a few times. The chain couples TRBV20-1 to TRBJ2-1, with D maybe TRBD2 (6 bases). The CDR3 length is 12 residues. Looked up from germline, CDR1 is DFQATT and CDR2 is SNEGSKA (reference sequence). V dropped 1 base and J dropped 9 bases, with 10 bases sitting between them. CDR3 nucleotide sequence: TGCAGTGCTAGAGGACTAGACAGTGAGCAGTTCTTC. This sequence encodes CSARGLDSEQFF.